Following are 14 T cell receptor beta chains from one sample sequenced in a study of cytomegalovirus exposure and HLA in healthy donors. Both 60 Vbeta primers and 13 Jbeta primers went into the PCR. This table comes from immunoSEQ multiplex PCR, and its TCRdb copy is limited to in-frame clones, with some not included. The table lists over 250,000 clones, roughly 85% of them singletons. Sequencing was carried out using PBMCs. The receptor set was obtained from a man between 35 and 55 years old in good health and CMV-seropositive.

Note on this clone: This same CDR3 is encoded by further DNA sequences in the sample. V gene TRBV2 combines with J gene TRBJ1-2, with 7 bases fitting TRBD1. CDR3 length: 13 amino acids. Germline V gene sequence: CDR1 SNHLY, CDR2 FYNNEI. The J segment lost 1 base and the V segment lost 6 bases, leaving 2 bases of the junction unmatched. The CDR3: CASSRDSNYGYTF. DNA of the CDR3: TGTGCCAGCAGCCGGGACAGTAACTATGGCTACACCTTC.

This chain joins TRBV7-2 and TRBJ2-7; D gene ambiguous. This CDR3 is built from 14 residues. The germline V gene has CDR1 SGHTA and CDR2 FQGNSA. V lost 3 bases to trimming and J lost 0 bases, with 9 bases between them. The CDR3 sequence: CASSFNTLSYEQYF. The CDR3 DNA reads as TGTGCCAGCAGCTTTAACACCCTCTCCTACGAGCAGTACTTC.

The chain is built from TRBV4-3 and TRBJ1-1; tentatively, D is TRBD1 (5 bases). This CDR3 has 14 residues. The germline V gene has CDR1 LGHNA and CDR2 YSLEER. V lost 0 bases and J 3 bases, leaving 8 bases between the germline ends. The CDR3 nucleotides are TGCGCCAGCAGCCAAGACAGGGCGCACACTGAAGCTTTCTTT. Translation: CASSQDRAHTEAFF.

V usage is TRBV6-1 and J usage is TRBJ2-7; 9 bases match TRBD1. The CDR3 runs to 14 residues. V lost 3 bases and J lost 3; bases outside the gene matches: 3. Germline V gene lookup returns CDR1 MNHNS and CDR2 SASEGT. The CDR3 nucleotides read TGTGCCAGCAGTGATAGGACAGGGGACTACGAGCAGTACTTC. Translated, it gives CASSDRTGDYEQYF.

This clone came up once. The chain employs TRBV6-5 and TRBJ1-6; tentative D call: TRBD1 (5 bases). Trimming removed 2 bases from V and 6 bases from J, with 11 bases in between. Germline V gene lookup returns CDR1 MNHEY and CDR2 SVGAGI. The CDR3 runs to 15 residues. The CDR3 reads CASSYDGGSNSPLHF. CDR3 in DNA: TGTGCCAGCAGTTACGACGGGGGGTCTAATTCACCCCTCCACTTT.

CDR3 DNA: TGCGCCAGCAGCCAAGTCTCGGGCCAAGAGACCCAGTACTTC. Translating gives CASSQVSGQETQYF. The chain carries TRBV4-1 and TRBJ2-5; D is undetermined. Germline V gene lookup returns CDR1 MGHRA and CDR2 YSYEKL. Between the trimmed V and J ends, which lost 1 base and 1 base, there was a span of 7 bases. The CDR3 runs to 14 residues.

This clone showed up just once. The J gene is TRBJ2-2, the V gene TRBV19, with 7 nucleotides matching TRBD2. V dropped 3 bases and J dropped 4; count of bases not matched to a gene: 8. From germline, CDR1 is LNHDA and CDR2 SQIVND (reference sequence). The length of the CDR3 is 16 residues. The CDR3 DNA is TGTGCCAGTAGTATGGACGGACTAGTAGTCACCGGGGAGCTGTTTTTT. Protein sequence: CASSMDGLVVTGELFF. Full variable domain (outside the CDR3, taken from reference TRBV19 and TRBJ2-2): DGGITQSPKYLFRKEGQNVTLSCEQNLNHDAMYWYRQDPGQGLRLIYYSQIVNDFQKGDIAEGYSVSREKKESFPLTVTSAQKNPTAFYLCASSMDGLVVTGELFFGEGSRLTVL.

The CDR3 reads CASRSGVRYTEAFF. The CDR3 coding sequence is TGCGCCAGCAGGTCAGGGGTTCGTTACACTGAAGCTTTCTTT. The V call is TRBV5-1, the J call TRBJ1-1, with D maybe TRBD1 (6 bases). V shed 5 bases and J shed 3 bases, with 14 bases lying between them. This CDR3 comprises 14 residues. Germline V gene sequence: CDR1 SGHRS, CDR2 YFSETQ.

This sequence joins TRBV27 and TRBJ2-4; 7 nucleotides align to TRBD1. The CDR3 is 14 residues long. The ends lost 6 bases at V and 5 bases at J; junction bases unmatched: 7. Germline CDR1 reads MNHEY; CDR2 reads SMNVEV (reference sequence). DNA of the CDR3: TGTGCCAGCAGGCTACAGGGGAATCAAAACATTCAGTACTTC. Its translation is CASRLQGNQNIQYF.

The chain couples TRBV7-2 to TRBJ2-7; 8 bases match TRBD2. Germline trimming cut 1 base from V and 0 bases from J; bases unmatched to any gene: 5. The CDR3 is 16 amino acids. Germline CDR1 is SGHTA and CDR2 is FQGNSA. The CDR3 sequence: CASSLGGLAGSYEQYF. CDR3 DNA: TGTGCCAGCAGCTTAGGCGGGCTAGCGGGCTCCTACGAGCAGTACTTC.

The J gene is TRBJ2-1, the V gene TRBV4-1, with D possibly matching TRBD2 (5 bases). Trimming removed 2 bases from V and 0 bases from J, with 11 bases in between. The CDR3 totals 16 residues. CDR1 and CDR2 from the germline V gene are MGHRA and YSYEKL. CDR3 loop: CASSQTPGTSYNEQFF. The CDR3 nucleotides read TGCGCCAGCAGCCAAACCCCGGGAACCTCCTACAATGAGCAGTTCTTC.

The rearrangement uses TRBV25-1 and TRBJ1-1; TRBD1 matches at 8 bases. Germline V gene data show CDR1 as MGHDK and CDR2 as SYGVNS. The CDR3 covers 15 residues. J was trimmed by 5 bases and V by 2 bases; bases with no gene match: 7. The CDR3 bases are TGTGCCAGCAGTGAAGAGCAGGGGGCAAAAACTGAAGCTTTCTTT. It specifies CASSEEQGAKTEAFF.

V and J are TRBV28 and TRBJ2-7; the match to TRBD1 covers 7 bases. Germline V gene lookup returns CDR1 MDHEN and CDR2 SYDVKM. The CDR3 is made up of 15 amino acids. V shed 6 bases and J 0 bases; nucleotides not matched to a gene: 8. Here the CDR3 DNA reads TGTGCCAGCAGGGGAATGGGACAGAACTCCTACGAGCAGTACTTC. It translates to CASRGMGQNSYEQYF.

This chain uses TRBV27 with TRBJ2-7; possible D gene TRBD2, 6 bases. V lost 6 bases and J 1 base, leaving 19 bases between the germline ends. The CDR3 length is 16 residues. Germline values: CDR1 MNHEY, CDR2 SMNVEV (reference sequence). CDR3 DNA: TGTGCCAGCAGACAAGGCTTGGAGGGGCCTTCCTACGAGCAGTACTTC. Residues: CASRQGLEGPSYEQYF.